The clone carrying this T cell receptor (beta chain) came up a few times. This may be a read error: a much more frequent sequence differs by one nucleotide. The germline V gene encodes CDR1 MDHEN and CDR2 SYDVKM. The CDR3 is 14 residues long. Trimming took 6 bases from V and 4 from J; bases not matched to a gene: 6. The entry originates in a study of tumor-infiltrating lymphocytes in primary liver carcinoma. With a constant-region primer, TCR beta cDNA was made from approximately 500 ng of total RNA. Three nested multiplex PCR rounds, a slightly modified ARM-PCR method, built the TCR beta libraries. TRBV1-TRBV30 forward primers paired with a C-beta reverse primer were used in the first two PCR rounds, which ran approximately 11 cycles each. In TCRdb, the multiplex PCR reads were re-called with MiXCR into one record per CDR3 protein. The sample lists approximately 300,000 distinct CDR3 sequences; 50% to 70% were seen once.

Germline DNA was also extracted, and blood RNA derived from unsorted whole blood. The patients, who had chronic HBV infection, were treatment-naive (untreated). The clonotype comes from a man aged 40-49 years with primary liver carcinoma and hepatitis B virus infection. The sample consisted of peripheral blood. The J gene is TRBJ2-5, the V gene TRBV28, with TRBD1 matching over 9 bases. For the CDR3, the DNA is TGTGCCAGCAGCCCCCTGGGACAGGGAGAGACCCAGTACTTC. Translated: CASSPLGQGETQYF.